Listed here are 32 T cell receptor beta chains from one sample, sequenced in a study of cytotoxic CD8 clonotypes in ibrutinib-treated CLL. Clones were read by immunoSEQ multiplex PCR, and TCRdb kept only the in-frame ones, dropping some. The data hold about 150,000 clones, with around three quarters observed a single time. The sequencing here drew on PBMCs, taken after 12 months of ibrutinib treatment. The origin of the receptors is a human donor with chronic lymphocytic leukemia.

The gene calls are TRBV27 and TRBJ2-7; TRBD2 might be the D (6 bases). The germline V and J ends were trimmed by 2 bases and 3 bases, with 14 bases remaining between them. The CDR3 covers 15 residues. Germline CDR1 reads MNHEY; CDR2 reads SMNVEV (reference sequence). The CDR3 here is CASSLPGRSRYEQYF. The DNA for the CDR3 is TGTGCCAGCAGTTTACCCGGGAGAAGCCGCTACGAGCAGTACTTC.

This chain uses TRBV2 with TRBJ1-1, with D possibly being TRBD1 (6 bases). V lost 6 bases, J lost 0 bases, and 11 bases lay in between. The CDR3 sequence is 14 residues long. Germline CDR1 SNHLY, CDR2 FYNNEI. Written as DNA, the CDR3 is TGTGCCAGCAGGACCGACAGGCTGAACACTGAAGCTTTCTTT. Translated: CASRTDRLNTEAFF.

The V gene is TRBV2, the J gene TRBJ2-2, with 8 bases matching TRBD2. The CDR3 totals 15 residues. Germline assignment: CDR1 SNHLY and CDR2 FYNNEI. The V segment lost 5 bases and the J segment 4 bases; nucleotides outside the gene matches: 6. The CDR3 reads CASSKSGTSTGELFF. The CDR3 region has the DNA TGTGCCAGCAGTAAGAGCGGGACTAGCACCGGGGAGCTGTTTTTT.

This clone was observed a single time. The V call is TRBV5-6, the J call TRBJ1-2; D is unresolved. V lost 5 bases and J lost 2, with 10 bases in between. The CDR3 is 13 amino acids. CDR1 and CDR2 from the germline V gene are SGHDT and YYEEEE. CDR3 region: CASRSASNYGYTF. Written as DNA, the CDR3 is TGTGCCAGCAGGTCCGCCTCAAACTATGGCTACACCTTC.

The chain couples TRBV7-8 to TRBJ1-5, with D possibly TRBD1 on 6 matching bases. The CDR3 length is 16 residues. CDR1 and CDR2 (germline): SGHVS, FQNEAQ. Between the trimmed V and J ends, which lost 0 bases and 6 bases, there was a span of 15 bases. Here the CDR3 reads CASSLASGARGQPQHF. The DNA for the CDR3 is TGTGCCAGCAGCTTAGCGTCGGGGGCGCGGGGTCAGCCCCAGCATTTT. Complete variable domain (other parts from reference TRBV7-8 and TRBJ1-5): GAGVSQSPRYKVAKRGQDVALRCDPISGHVSLFWYQQALGQGPEFLTYFQNEAQLDKSGLPSDRFFAERPEGSVSTLKIQRTQQEDSAVYLCASSLASGARGQPQHFGDGTRLSIL.

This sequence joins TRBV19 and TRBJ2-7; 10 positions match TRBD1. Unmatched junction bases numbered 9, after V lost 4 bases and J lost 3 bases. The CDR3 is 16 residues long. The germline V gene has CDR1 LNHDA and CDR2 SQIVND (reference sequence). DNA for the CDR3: TGTGCCAGTAGTACCGGGACAGGGGCCCTATTCTACGAGCAGTACTTC. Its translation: CASSTGTGALFYEQYF.

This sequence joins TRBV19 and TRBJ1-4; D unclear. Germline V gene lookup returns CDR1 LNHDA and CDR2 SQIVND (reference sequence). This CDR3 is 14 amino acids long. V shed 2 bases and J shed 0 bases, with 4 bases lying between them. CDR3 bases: TGTGCCAGTAGTATACAGGCAACTAATGAAAAACTGTTTTTT. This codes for CASSIQATNEKLFF.

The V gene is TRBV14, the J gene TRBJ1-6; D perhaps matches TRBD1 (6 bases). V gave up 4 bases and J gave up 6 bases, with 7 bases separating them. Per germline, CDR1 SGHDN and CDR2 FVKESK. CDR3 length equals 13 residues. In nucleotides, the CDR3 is TGTGCCAGCAGCCTGGACAGTAATTCACCCCTCCACTTT. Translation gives CASSLDSNSPLHF.

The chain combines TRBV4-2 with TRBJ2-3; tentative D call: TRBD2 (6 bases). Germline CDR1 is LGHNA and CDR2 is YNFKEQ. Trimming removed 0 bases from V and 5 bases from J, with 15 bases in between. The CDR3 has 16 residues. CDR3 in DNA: TGTGCCAGCAGCCAAGAGAGGGGACTTAATGAAGATACGCAGTATTTT. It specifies CASSQERGLNEDTQYF.

CDR3 in amino acids: CASSLVAGLPQETQYF. As DNA, the CDR3 is TGCGCCAGCAGCTTGGTTGCAGGACTACCCCAAGAGACCCAGTACTTC. The V gene is TRBV5-1, the J gene TRBJ2-5, with D perhaps matching TRBD2 (6 bases). With 0 bases removed from V and 1 base from J, the gap between germline ends came to 13 bases. CDR3 length: 16 amino acids. Looked up from germline, CDR1 is SGHRS and CDR2 is YFSETQ.

CDR3 sequence reads: CASSDQAGTYEQYF. The DNA of the CDR3 is TGTGCCAGCAGTGATCAAGCGGGCACCTACGAGCAGTACTTC. The genes are TRBV6-4 and TRBJ2-7, with D perhaps TRBD2 (6 bases). V lost 3 bases and J lost 2, with 11 bases in between. In germline, CDR1 is MRHNA, CDR2 SNTAGT. This CDR3 contains 14 residues.

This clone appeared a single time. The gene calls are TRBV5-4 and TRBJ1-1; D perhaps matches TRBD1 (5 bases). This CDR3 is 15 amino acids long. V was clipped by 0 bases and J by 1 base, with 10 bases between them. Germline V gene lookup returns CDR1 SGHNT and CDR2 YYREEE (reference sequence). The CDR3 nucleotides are TGTGCCAGCAGCTTGGCCGCCAGGGCGAACACTGAAGCTTTCTTT. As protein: CASSLAARANTEAFF.

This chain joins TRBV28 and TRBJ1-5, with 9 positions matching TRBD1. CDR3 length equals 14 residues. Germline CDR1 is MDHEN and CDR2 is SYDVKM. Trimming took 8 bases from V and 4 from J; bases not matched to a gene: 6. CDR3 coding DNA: TGTGCCAGCCATGGACAGGGGTTTAATCAGCCCCAGCATTTT. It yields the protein CASHGQGFNQPQHF.

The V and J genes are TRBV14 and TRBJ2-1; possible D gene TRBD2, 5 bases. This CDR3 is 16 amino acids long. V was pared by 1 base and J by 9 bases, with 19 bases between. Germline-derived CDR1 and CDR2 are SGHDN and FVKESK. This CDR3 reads CASSQVVRTPLVEQFF. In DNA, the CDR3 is TGTGCCAGCAGCCAAGTCGTTAGGACTCCCCTAGTTGAGCAGTTCTTC.

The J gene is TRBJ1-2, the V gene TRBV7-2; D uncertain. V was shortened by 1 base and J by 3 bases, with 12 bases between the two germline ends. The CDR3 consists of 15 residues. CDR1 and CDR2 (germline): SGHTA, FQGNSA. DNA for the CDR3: TGTGCCAGCAGCTTAGAGGCCCAGCCGTACTATGGCTACACCTTC. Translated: CASSLEAQPYYGYTF.

CDR3 sequence reads: CASSISENTGELFF. CDR3 in DNA: TGTGCCAGTAGTATTAGCGAGAACACCGGGGAGCTGTTTTTT. This chain joins TRBV19 and TRBJ2-2; tentatively, D is TRBD2 (5 bases). Trimming cost V 3 bases and J 1 base, with 6 bases left between them. This CDR3 is 14 amino acids long. CDR1 and CDR2 (germline): LNHDA, SQIVND (reference sequence).

CDR3 in DNA: TGTGCCACCAGCAGAGCCACAGGGGGATACAATGAGCAGTTCTTC. Translated, it gives CATSRATGGYNEQFF. The V call is TRBV15, the J call TRBJ2-1, with 8 bases lining up with TRBD1. The germline CDR1 and CDR2 sequences are LNHNV and YYDKDF (reference sequence). The CDR3 runs to 15 residues. The ends lost 1 base at V and 4 bases at J; junction bases unmatched: 3.

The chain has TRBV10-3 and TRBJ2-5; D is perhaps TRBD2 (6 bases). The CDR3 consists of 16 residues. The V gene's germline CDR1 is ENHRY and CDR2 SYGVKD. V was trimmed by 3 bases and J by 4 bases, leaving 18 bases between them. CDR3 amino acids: CAISDLGGGTGETQYF. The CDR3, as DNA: TGTGCCATCAGTGACCTTGGCGGCGGGACTGGAGAGACCCAGTACTTC.

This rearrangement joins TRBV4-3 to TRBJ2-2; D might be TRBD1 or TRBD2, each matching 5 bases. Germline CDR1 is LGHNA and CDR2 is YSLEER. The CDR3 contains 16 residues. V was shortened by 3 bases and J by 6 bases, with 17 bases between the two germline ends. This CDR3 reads CASSQRPGPQSGELFF. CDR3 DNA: TGCGCCAGCAGCCAGCGCCCGGGACCCCAGTCCGGGGAGCTGTTTTTT.

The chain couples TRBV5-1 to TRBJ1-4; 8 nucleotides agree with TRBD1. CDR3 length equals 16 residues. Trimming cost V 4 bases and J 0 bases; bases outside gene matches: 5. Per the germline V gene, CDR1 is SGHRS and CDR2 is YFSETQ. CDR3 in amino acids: CASSPQGGATNEKLFF. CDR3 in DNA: TGCGCCAGCAGCCCACAGGGGGGTGCAACTAATGAAAAACTGTTTTTT.

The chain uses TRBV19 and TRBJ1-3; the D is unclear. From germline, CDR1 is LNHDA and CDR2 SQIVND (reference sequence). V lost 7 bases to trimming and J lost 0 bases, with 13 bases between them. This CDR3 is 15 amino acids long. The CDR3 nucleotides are TGTGCCAGTACCTCCTACCCGGACTCTGGAAACACCATATATTTT. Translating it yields CASTSYPDSGNTIYF.

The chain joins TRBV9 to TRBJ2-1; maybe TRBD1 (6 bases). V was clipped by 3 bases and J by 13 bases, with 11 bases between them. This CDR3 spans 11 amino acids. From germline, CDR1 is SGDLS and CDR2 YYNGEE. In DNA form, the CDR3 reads TGTGCCAGCAGCGATTACAGGGAACAGTTCTTC. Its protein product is CASSDYREQFF.

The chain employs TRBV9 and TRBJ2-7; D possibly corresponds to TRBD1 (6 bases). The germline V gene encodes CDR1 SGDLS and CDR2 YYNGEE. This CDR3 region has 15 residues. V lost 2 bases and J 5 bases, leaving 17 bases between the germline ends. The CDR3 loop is CASSVTGTQAHEQYF. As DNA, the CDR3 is TGTGCCAGCAGCGTCACCGGGACACAAGCCCACGAGCAGTACTTC.

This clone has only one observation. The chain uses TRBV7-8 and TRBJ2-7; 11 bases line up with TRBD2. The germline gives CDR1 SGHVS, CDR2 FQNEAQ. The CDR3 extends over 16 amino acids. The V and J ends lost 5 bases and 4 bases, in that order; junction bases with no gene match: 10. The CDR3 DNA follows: TGTGCCAGCAGCGAGACTTTAGCGGGAGGGATTTACGAGCAGTACTTC. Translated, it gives CASSETLAGGIYEQYF.

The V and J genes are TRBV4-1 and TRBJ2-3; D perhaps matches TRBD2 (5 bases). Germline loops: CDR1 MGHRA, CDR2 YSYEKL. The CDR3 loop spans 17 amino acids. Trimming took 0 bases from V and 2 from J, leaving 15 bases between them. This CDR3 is CASSQDTLAQNTDTQYF. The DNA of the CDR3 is TGCGCCAGCAGCCAAGATACTCTAGCACAAAACACAGATACGCAGTATTTT.

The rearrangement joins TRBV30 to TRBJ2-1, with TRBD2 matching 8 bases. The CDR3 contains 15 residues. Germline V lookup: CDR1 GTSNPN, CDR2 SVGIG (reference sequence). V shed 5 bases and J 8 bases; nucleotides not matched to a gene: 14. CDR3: CAWETSSGRGDEQFF. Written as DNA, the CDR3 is TGTGCCTGGGAGACATCGAGCGGGAGAGGGGATGAGCAGTTCTTC.

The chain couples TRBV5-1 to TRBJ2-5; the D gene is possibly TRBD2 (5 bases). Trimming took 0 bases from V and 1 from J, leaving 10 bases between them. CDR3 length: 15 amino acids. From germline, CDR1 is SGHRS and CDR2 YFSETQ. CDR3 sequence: CASSLEWRVQETQYF. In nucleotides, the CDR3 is TGCGCCAGCAGCTTGGAGTGGCGGGTCCAAGAGACCCAGTACTTC. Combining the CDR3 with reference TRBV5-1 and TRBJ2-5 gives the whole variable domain KAGVTQTPRYLIKTRGQQVTLSCSPISGHRSVSWYQQTPGQGLQFLFEYFSETQRNKGNFPGRFSGRQFSNSRSEMNVSTLELGDSALYLCASSLEWRVQETQYFGPGTRLLVL.

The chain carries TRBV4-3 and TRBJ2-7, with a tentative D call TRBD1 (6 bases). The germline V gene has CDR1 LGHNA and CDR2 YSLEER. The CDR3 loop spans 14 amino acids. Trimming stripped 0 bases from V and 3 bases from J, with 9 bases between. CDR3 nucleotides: TGCGCCAGCAGCCAAGACTCGGACAGCTACGAGCAGTACTTC. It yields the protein CASSQDSDSYEQYF.

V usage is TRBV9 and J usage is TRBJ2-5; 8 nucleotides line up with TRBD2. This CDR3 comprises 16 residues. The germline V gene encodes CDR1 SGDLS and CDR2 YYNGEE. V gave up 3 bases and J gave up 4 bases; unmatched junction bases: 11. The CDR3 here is CASSGPNGREGETQYF. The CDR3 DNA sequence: TGTGCCAGCAGCGGACCAAACGGGAGGGAGGGAGAGACCCAGTACTTC.

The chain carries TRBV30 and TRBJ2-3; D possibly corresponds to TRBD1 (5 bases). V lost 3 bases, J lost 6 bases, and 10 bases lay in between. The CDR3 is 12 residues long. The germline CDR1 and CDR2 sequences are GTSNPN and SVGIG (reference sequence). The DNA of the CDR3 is TGTGCCTGGAGCCCCCACAGGGATACGCAGTATTTT. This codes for CAWSPHRDTQYF.

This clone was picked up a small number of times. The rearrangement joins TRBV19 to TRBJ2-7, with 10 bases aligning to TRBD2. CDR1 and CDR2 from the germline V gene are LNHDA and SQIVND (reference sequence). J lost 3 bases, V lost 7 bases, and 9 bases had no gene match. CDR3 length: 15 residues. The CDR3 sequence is CASTPGLAIVYEQYF. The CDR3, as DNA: TGTGCCAGTACACCGGGACTAGCGATTGTCTACGAGCAGTACTTC.

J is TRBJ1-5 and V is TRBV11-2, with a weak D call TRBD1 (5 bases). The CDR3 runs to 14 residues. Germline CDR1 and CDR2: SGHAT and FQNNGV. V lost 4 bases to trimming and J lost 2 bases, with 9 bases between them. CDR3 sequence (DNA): TGTGCCAGCAGCTATCAGGGTGGCAATCAGCCCCAGCATTTT. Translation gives CASSYQGGNQPQHF.